The present T cell receptor (beta chain) was sequenced within a study of preoperative IRX-2 immunotherapy in early breast cancer. Libraries were prepared by immunoSEQ multiplex PCR; TCRdb keeps only in-frame clonotypes and omits some of them. The table records around 38,000 clones, about 72% of them present only once. The treatment denotes: preoperative locoregional IRX-2 cytokine immunotherapy. Preoperative locoregional IRX-2 cytokine immunotherapy was tested in the phase Ib source study. This clonotype was obtained from a human donor with breast cancer. The specimen was tumor tissue, collected after IRX-2 immunotherapy.

CDR3 in amino acids: CASTDLRFSYEQYF. CDR3 nucleotides: TGTGCCAGCACCGACCTTCGTTTCTCCTACGAGCAGTACTTC. V usage is TRBV6-4 and J usage is TRBJ2-7; D gene unclear. Germline V lookup: CDR1 MRHNA, CDR2 SNTAGT. V was shortened by 7 bases and J by 0 bases, with 13 bases between the two germline ends. The CDR3 runs 14 residues.